The 16 T cell receptor beta chains below were found in one sample sequenced in a study of T cell changes during pregnancy in multiple sclerosis. TCRdb's table, derived via immunoSEQ multiplex PCR, lists solely in-frame clones and lacks some. The table shows roughly 41,000 clones, with 90% to 95% occurring only once. The source material was peripheral blood, sampled in the third trimester of pregnancy. The receptors stem from a female donor with multiple sclerosis, enrolled in a pregnancy study.

J is TRBJ2-1 and V is TRBV19, with D possibly being TRBD1 (7 bases). The CDR3 length is 15 residues. The germline V gene has CDR1 LNHDA and CDR2 SQIVND (reference sequence). Trimming shortened V by 4 bases and J by 2 bases, and 12 bases separated the two germline ends. DNA for the CDR3: TGTGCCAGTAGTAAGGAGGGGGCGCCCTACAATGAGCAGTTCTTC. It specifies CASSKEGAPYNEQFF. Based on the CDR3 plus reference TRBV19 and TRBJ2-1, the full variable domain is DGGITQSPKYLFRKEGQNVTLSCEQNLNHDAMYWYRQDPGQGLRLIYYSQIVNDFQKGDIAEGYSVSREKKESFPLTVTSAQKNPTAFYLCASSKEGAPYNEQFFGPGTRLTVL.

V gene TRBV28 combines with J gene TRBJ2-5; 9 bases are shared with TRBD2. V gave up 2 bases and J gave up 13 bases; unmatched junction bases: 8. Germline-derived CDR1 and CDR2 are MDHEN and SYDVKM. The CDR3 is made up of 13 amino acids. CDR3 region: CASSLPRLAAMYF. DNA for the CDR3: TGTGCCAGCAGTTTACCGCGACTAGCGGCTATGTACTTC.

CDR3 sequence: CASSSSGGPQETQYF. CDR3 DNA sequence: TGCGCCAGCAGCAGTAGCGGGGGGCCACAAGAGACCCAGTACTTC. The chain couples TRBV5-1 to TRBJ2-5; TRBD2 aligns across 10 bases. Germline-derived CDR1 and CDR2 are SGHRS and YFSETQ. The CDR3 consists of 15 residues. Unmatched junction bases numbered 5, after V lost 4 bases and J lost 2 bases.

CDR3 sequence (DNA): TGCGCCAGCAGCTCCGGGGGGACGGCCGGAGAAAATGAGCAGTTCTTC. Its translation is CASSSGGTAGENEQFF. The chain carries TRBV5-1 and TRBJ2-1, with 7 nucleotides matching TRBD2. V lost 3 bases to trimming and J lost 7 bases; unmatched junction nucleotides: 13. Germline V gene lookup returns CDR1 SGHRS and CDR2 YFSETQ. The CDR3 has 16 residues.

The rearrangement links TRBV7-3 to TRBJ2-1; 11 nucleotides line up with TRBD2. CDR1 and CDR2 from the germline V gene are SGHTA and FQGTGA. The ends lost 3 bases at V and 5 bases at J; junction bases unmatched: 0. The CDR3 consists of 14 residues. The CDR3 region is CASSFSGRDNEQFF. In nucleotides, the CDR3 is TGTGCCAGCAGCTTTAGCGGGAGGGACAATGAGCAGTTCTTC.

The gene calls are TRBV30 and TRBJ1-5, with D perhaps TRBD1 (6 bases). Germline values: CDR1 GTSNPN, CDR2 SVGIG (reference sequence). This CDR3 spans 17 amino acids. Between the trimmed V and J ends, which lost 2 bases and 0 bases, there was a span of 17 bases. CDR3: CAWSIQGWEISNQPQHF. The CDR3 DNA reads TGTGCCTGGAGTATACAGGGTTGGGAGATTAGCAATCAGCCCCAGCATTTT.

The rearrangement links TRBV6-5 to TRBJ1-3; TRBD1 is a possible D gene (5 bases). CDR3 length equals 13 residues. Germline lookup yields CDR1 MNHEY and CDR2 SVGAGI. The V gene lost 2 bases and the J gene lost 9 bases, with 11 bases spanning the gap. Here the CDR3 reads CASSYTPDSTIYF. CDR3 in DNA: TGTGCCAGCAGTTACACCCCCGACAGCACCATATATTTT.

Written as DNA, the CDR3 is TGCGCCAGCAGCCAAGGGACTGCGAACACCGGGGAGCTGTTTTTT. It specifies CASSQGTANTGELFF. The gene calls are TRBV5-1 and TRBJ2-2, with D maybe TRBD2 (6 bases). V was cut by 4 bases and J by 0 bases, with 10 bases left in between. The germline CDR1 and CDR2 sequences are SGHRS and YFSETQ. The length of the CDR3 is 15 residues.

V usage is TRBV28 and J usage is TRBJ1-1; D is unclear. Trimming left V 2 bases short and J 6 bases short, with 19 bases between. The CDR3 length is 16 residues. Per the germline V gene, CDR1 is MDHEN and CDR2 is SYDVKM. The CDR3 sequence is CASSLVLVSAYAEAFF. In DNA, the CDR3 is TGTGCCAGCAGTTTAGTTCTAGTCTCGGCCTACGCTGAAGCTTTCTTT.

V gene TRBV7-9 combines with J gene TRBJ2-4; D is possibly TRBD2 (5 bases). This CDR3 contains 13 residues. Germline lookup yields CDR1 SEHNR and CDR2 FQNEAQ (reference sequence). The germline V and J ends were trimmed by 6 bases and 8 bases, with 14 bases remaining between them. The CDR3 reads CASRHTSMHIQYF. CDR3 sequence (DNA): TGTGCCAGCAGACATACTAGTATGCACATTCAGTACTTC. Combining the CDR3 with reference TRBV7-9 and TRBJ2-4 gives the whole variable domain DTGVSQNPRHKITKRGQNVTFRCDPISEHNRLYWYRQTLGQGPEFLTYFQNEAQLEKSRLLSDRFSAERPKGSFSTLEIQRTEQGDSAMYLCASRHTSMHIQYFGAGTRLSVL.

The CDR3 DNA reads TGTGCCAGCAGCCCTCGACAGGGGAATCAGCCCCAGCATTTT. Its protein is CASSPRQGNQPQHF. The rearrangement links TRBV5-5 to TRBJ1-5, with 8 bases identical to TRBD1. Germline CDR1 and CDR2: SGHKS and YYEKEE (reference sequence). CDR3 size: 14 residues. The V segment lost 4 bases and the J segment 4 bases; nucleotides outside the gene matches: 4.

The V gene is TRBV6-6, the J gene TRBJ2-7, with 9 bases that match TRBD1. V was clipped by 4 bases and J by 2 bases; unmatched bases: 9. Germline CDR1 is MNHNY and CDR2 is SVGAGI (reference sequence). The CDR3 consists of 16 residues. The CDR3 reads CASSSREQGAAYEQYF. The CDR3 nucleotides are TGTGCCAGCAGTTCACGGGAACAGGGGGCAGCCTACGAGCAGTACTTC.

The chain is built from TRBV11-2 and TRBJ2-1; 8 positions agree with TRBD2. Germline loops: CDR1 SGHAT, CDR2 FQNNGV. There are 15 residues in the CDR3. V lost 0 bases, J lost 8 bases, and 6 bases stayed unmatched. The CDR3 is CASSLDLTSVHEQFF. As DNA, the CDR3 is TGTGCCAGCAGCTTAGATTTGACTAGCGTCCATGAGCAGTTCTTC.

CDR3 residues: CASRLTGDTGNTIYF. CDR3 in DNA: TGTGCCAGCAGGTTAACAGGGGACACTGGAAACACCATATATTTT. The chain is built from TRBV5-5 and TRBJ1-3; TRBD1 agrees at 7 bases. The CDR3 sequence is 15 residues long. The V segment lost 5 bases and the J segment 2 bases; nucleotides outside the gene matches: 7. In germline, CDR1 is SGHKS, CDR2 YYEKEE (reference sequence).

This chain links TRBV29-1 with TRBJ2-1; 8 positions agree with TRBD2. V shed 3 bases and J 0 bases; nucleotides not matched to a gene: 10. The V gene's germline CDR1 is SQVTM and CDR2 ANQGSEA. The CDR3 has 17 amino acids. Written as DNA, the CDR3 is TGCAGCGTTGAGATAAGCGGGAGATTTTACTCCTACAATGAGCAGTTCTTC. As protein: CSVEISGRFYSYNEQFF.

This clone was found once. The chain joins TRBV11-2 to TRBJ1-1; the D is unclear. The V end lost 2 bases, the J end lost 4 bases, and 5 bases lay between the germline ends. In germline, CDR1 is SGHAT, CDR2 FQNNGV. CDR3 size: 12 residues. The CDR3 nucleotides read TGTGCCAGCAGCTTATCGGGCACTGAAGCTTTCTTT. This sequence encodes CASSLSGTEAFF. Full variable domain (missing parts from reference TRBV11-2 and TRBJ1-1): EAGVAQSPRYKIIEKRQSVAFWCNPISGHATLYWYQQILGQGPKLLIQFQNNGVVDDSQLPKDRFSAERLKGVDSTLKIQPAKLEDSAVYLCASSLSGTEAFFGQGTRLTVV.